This T cell receptor (beta chain) derives from a study of monozygotic twins with inflammatory bowel disease. Study observations and caveats: Among IBD patients, TCRbeta diversity (inverse Simpson) was lower than in healthy co-twins.

TCRdb re-called the 5' RACE reads and gives one entry per CDR3 protein, without DNA. The repertoire shows 440,000 or so distinct CDR3 sequences; the top ten hold roughly 2.5%. To note about this clonotype: Its antigen is not known.

The germline gives CDR1 SGDLS, CDR2 YYNGEE. The CDR3 has 18 amino acids. The genes are TRBV9 and TRBJ2-2; TCRdb reports TRBD1, a call that lacks DNA to check it against. The specimen was blood. The sequence derives from a human donor with ulcerative colitis or Crohn's disease, or a healthy co-twin of an affected twin (not recorded which). CDR3 protein: CASSVDAAGQINTGELFF.